Reported below is one TCR beta chain. This sample was included in a study of shared clonotypes between healthy human individuals. Naivety among CD8 cells was defined by CD45RO negativity and positive CCR7 selection, thereby excluding terminally differentiated effector memory CD45RA+ cells. CDR3 length: 15 amino acids. The V gene's germline CDR1 is LGHNA and CDR2 YSLEER. V was clipped by 4 bases and J by 5 bases, with 15 bases between them. TCRdb's table, derived via immunoSEQ multiplex PCR, lists solely in-frame clones and lacks some. Counted here are millions of clones, approximately 94% occurring once; the ten biggest clones make up about 1.1%.

Material: naive CD8+ T cells sorted from blood. This receptor was obtained from a man aged 18 to 35 in good health. This chain uses TRBV4-3 with TRBJ1-5; possible D gene TRBD1, 6 bases. The CDR3 DNA reads TGCGCCAGCAGCCGTTTACAGGGTGAGGATCAGCCCCAGCATTTT. Translation gives CASSRLQGEDQPQHF.